The rows below give T cell receptor beta chains drawn from one sample of a study of T cell responses to AZD1222 COVID-19 vaccine. Sequenced by immunoSEQ multiplex PCR; TCRdb stores in-frame clones only, minus some. The sample lists about 86,000 clones; almost 80% were seen once. The sample here was peripheral blood, taken on day 0 of AZD1222 vaccination. Receptors originate from an adult in good health. Both conserved end residues are part of each CDR3. D genes are given only for firm matches. Clone size is shown for a subset of rows, as once, few, many or a class of expanded clone.

clone size | J gene | D gene | V gene | CDR3 protein | CDR3 DNA
NA | TRBJ1-4 | NA | TRBV11-2 | CASSPTGLKTTNEKLFF | TGTGCCAGCAGCCCCACCGGGCTCAAGACAACTAATGAAAAACTGTTTTTT
NA | TRBJ2-5 | TRBD2 | TRBV10-3 | CAISESRTSGRKETQYF | TGTGCCATCAGTGAGTCCAGGACTAGCGGCCGAAAAGAGACCCAGTACTTC
NA | TRBJ2-1 | TRBD1 | TRBV11-3 | CASSFGTVDYNEQFF | TGTGCCAGCAGCTTCGGGACAGTCGATTACAATGAGCAGTTCTTC
NA | TRBJ1-5 | NA | TRBV19 | CASRQGNQPQHF | TGTGCCAGTCGTCAGGGGAATCAGCCCCAGCATTTT
NA | TRBJ1-1 | NA | TRBV29-1 | CSVESATATEAFF | TGCAGCGTTGAATCGGCGACCGCCACTGAAGCTTTCTTT
medium-sized | TRBJ1-2 | NA | TRBV3-1/TRBV3-2 | CASSTQSYGYTF | TGTGCCAGCAGCACCCAGTCGTATGGCTACACCTTC
once | TRBJ2-3 | TRBD2 | TRBV6-5 | CASSYSPSGTFDTQYF | TGTGCCAGCAGTTACTCACCTAGCGGGACCTTCGATACGCAGTATTTT
NA | TRBJ1-1 | TRBD1 | TRBV7-6 | CASSFLTGGHTEAFF | TGTGCCAGCAGCTTCTTGACAGGGGGCCACACTGAAGCTTTCTTT
few | TRBJ2-6 | NA | TRBV6-5 | CASRGPGANVLTF | TGTGCCAGCAGGGGGCCAGGGGCCAACGTCCTGACTTTC
NA | TRBJ1-4 | NA | TRBV3-1/TRBV3-2 | CASSQGSTDFNEKLFF | TGTGCCAGCAGCCAAGGGTCGACAGACTTTAATGAAAAACTGTTTTTT
NA | TRBJ2-1 | NA | TRBV29-1 | CSVLASRYEQFF | TGCAGCGTATTGGCCAGTAGGTATGAGCAGTTCTTC
NA | TRBJ1-2 | TRBD1 | TRBV10-3 | CAISQGVNYGYTF | TGTGCCATCAGTCAGGGGGTGAACTATGGCTACACCTTC
NA | TRBJ1-5 | NA | TRBV6-5 | CASSLRSNQPQHF | TGTGCCAGCAGTTTGAGAAGCAATCAGCCCCAGCATTTT
NA | TRBJ2-1 | NA | TRBV11-2 | CASSLRNEQFF | TGTGCCAGCAGCTTGAGGAATGAGCAGTTCTTC
NA | TRBJ1-2 | NA | TRBV2 | CASTPGGSRGYGYTF | TGTGCCAGCACCCCGGGGGGCAGTCGGGGCTATGGCTACACCTTC
NA | TRBJ1-6 | NA | TRBV7-8 | CASSREAEGRDSPLHF | TGTGCCAGCAGCAGGGAAGCGGAGGGGCGAGATTCACCCCTCCACTTT